The next 26 T cell receptor beta chains were all read from a single sample in a study of cytomegalovirus exposure and HLA in healthy donors. Use of 60 Vbeta and 13 Jbeta primers characterized the PCR. The table came from immunoSEQ multiplex PCR; TCRdb's copy has only in-frame clones and leaves some out. The sample has around 130,000 clones; around 83% are singletons. The source material was PBMCs. These receptor sequences come from a girl aged 2 to 10 in good health and CMV-seronegative.

The CDR3 nucleotides are TGCGCCAGCAGCCAAGCAACACAGCCGGGGAATTCACCCCTCCACTTT. It codes for CASSQATQPGNSPLHF. This chain links TRBV4-3 with TRBJ1-6; D remains ambiguous. CDR3 length: 16 amino acids. The V and J ends lost 1 base and 7 bases respectively, with 14 bases between them. Looked up from germline, CDR1 is LGHNA and CDR2 is YSLEER.

V usage is TRBV7-6 and J usage is TRBJ2-5; TRBD1 agrees at 7 bases. CDR1 is SGHVS, CDR2 FNYEAQ, per germline. Losses at the gene ends were 1 base for V and 7 bases for J; bases not matched to a gene: 6. CDR3 length: 14 amino acids. CDR3 sequence: CASSLVSPGGTQYF. CDR3 nucleotides: TGTGCCAGCAGCTTAGTGTCTCCAGGGGGGACCCAGTACTTC.

V is TRBV6-5 and J is TRBJ2-3; 10 bases map to TRBD1. Germline V gene lookup returns CDR1 MNHEY and CDR2 SVGAGI. This CDR3 spans 15 amino acids. The ends lost 6 bases at V and 0 bases at J; junction bases unmatched: 3. The DNA of the CDR3 is TGTGCCAGCAGGACGACAGGGGGCAGCACAGATACGCAGTATTTT. Protein product: CASRTTGGSTDTQYF.

The genes are TRBV19 and TRBJ1-2; D gene unclear. Per germline, CDR1 LNHDA and CDR2 SQIVND (reference sequence). The CDR3 is 11 amino acids. Trimming took 3 bases from V and 8 from J, leaving 7 bases between them. CDR3 nucleotides: TGTGCCAGTAGTATTCGACTGGGCTACACCTTC. This gives the protein CASSIRLGYTF.

V usage is TRBV6-4 and J usage is TRBJ2-1; tentative D call: TRBD2 (7 bases). Germline lookup yields CDR1 MRHNA and CDR2 SNTAGT. The CDR3 is 14 residues long. V was cut by 0 bases and J by 8 bases, with 11 bases left in between. CDR3: CASSDSRGGHEQFF. The CDR3 coding sequence is TGTGCCAGCAGTGACTCAAGGGGGGGCCATGAGCAGTTCTTC.

V is TRBV6-1 and J is TRBJ2-7, with TRBD2 matching over 8 bases. The CDR3 extends over 15 amino acids. V shed 0 bases, J shed 4 bases, and the junction held 5 bases outside the gene matches. Germline CDR1 MNHNS, CDR2 SASEGT. CDR3 in DNA: TGTGCCAGCAGTGAAGCCGGGACTAGAGGATACGAGCAGTACTTC. Its translation: CASSEAGTRGYEQYF.

The chain employs TRBV2 and TRBJ2-6, with 8 bases lining up with TRBD1. Germline V CDR1 and CDR2: SNHLY, FYNNEI. This CDR3 has 16 residues. The V and J ends lost 6 bases and 0 bases, in that order; junction bases with no gene match: 4. CDR3 DNA: TGTGCCAGCAGAGGTGACAGGGGCTCTGGGGCCAACGTCCTGACTTTC. It specifies CASRGDRGSGANVLTF.

The chain recombines TRBV28 with TRBJ1-2, with D hard to call. Germline CDR1 and CDR2: MDHEN and SYDVKM. The CDR3 sequence is 14 residues long. Trimming took 3 bases from V and 4 from J, leaving 12 bases between them. The CDR3 DNA reads as TGTGCCAGCAGTTTTGGACCCGAGGGCTATGGCTACACCTTC. Its protein is CASSFGPEGYGYTF.

This clone was picked up one time. The chain is built from TRBV7-2 and TRBJ2-2; 7 positions match TRBD2. V was clipped by 5 bases and J by 5 bases; unmatched bases: 2. CDR3 length: 13 residues. Germline V lookup: CDR1 SGHTA, CDR2 FQGNSA. The CDR3 DNA sequence: TGTGCCAGCAGCCGGGGGGTTACCGGGGAGCTGTTTTTT. Translation: CASSRGVTGELFF.

The V call is TRBV30, the J call TRBJ2-7; no clear D gene. This CDR3 region has 12 residues. Germline V gene lookup returns CDR1 GTSNPN and CDR2 SVGIG (reference sequence). V dropped 2 bases and J dropped 1 base, with 6 bases sitting between them. CDR3 sequence (DNA): TGTGCCTGGAGTCCCCTTTCCTACGAGCAGTACTTC. This translates into CAWSPLSYEQYF.

CDR3 sequence (DNA): TGTGCCAGCAGCCAAGTAACTGGGAACACTGAAGCTTTCTTT. Its protein product is CASSQVTGNTEAFF. V gene TRBV14 combines with J gene TRBJ1-1; the D is unclear. V lost 1 base to trimming and J lost 1 base, with 7 bases between them. The CDR3 loop spans 14 amino acids. Germline CDR1 reads SGHDN; CDR2 reads FVKESK.

The CDR3 loop reads CAIESQVSEAFF. The CDR3 nucleotides are TGTGCCATCGAATCACAGGTATCCGAAGCTTTCTTT. The V gene is TRBV6-1, the J gene TRBJ1-1; D might be TRBD1 (5 bases). The CDR3 extends over 12 amino acids. Germline assignment: CDR1 MNHNS and CDR2 SASEGT. Trimming shortened V by 10 bases and J by 8 bases, and 17 bases separated the two germline ends.

In this sample, this clone turned up a few times. The chain carries TRBV6-6 and TRBJ2-1; D possibly corresponds to TRBD1 (5 bases). CDR1 is MNHNY, CDR2 SVGAGI, per germline (reference sequence). The CDR3 spans 14 residues. V was shortened by 3 bases and J by 2 bases, with 8 bases between the two germline ends. DNA of the CDR3: TGTGCCAGCAGTTATCAGGGTACCTACAATGAGCAGTTCTTC. It is translated as CASSYQGTYNEQFF.

This rearrangement joins TRBV11-2 to TRBJ2-7, with 8 bases identical to TRBD2. CDR1 and CDR2 from the germline V gene are SGHAT and FQNNGV. The length of the CDR3 is 15 residues. J was trimmed by 5 bases and V by 3 bases; bases with no gene match: 9. The CDR3, as DNA: TGTGCCAGCAGCTTCCCGACTAGCGTAGTGAACGAGCAGTACTTC. Protein sequence: CASSFPTSVVNEQYF.

This chain joins TRBV4-1 and TRBJ2-1, with D uncertain. The ends were cut back, 7 bases at V and 6 bases at J, with 19 bases in the middle. The CDR3 consists of 15 residues. Germline values: CDR1 MGHRA, CDR2 YSYEKL. The CDR3 DNA follows: TGCGCCAGCACCCACTTTGGTCCCGACTCCAATGAGCAGTTCTTC. This translates into CASTHFGPDSNEQFF.

The chain joins TRBV28 to TRBJ2-7, with 13 bases that match TRBD2. V lost 5 bases and J lost 4; bases outside the gene matches: 11. CDR1 and CDR2 (germline): MDHEN, SYDVKM. CDR3 length: 17 amino acids. In DNA form, the CDR3 reads TGTGCCAGCAGTAGTAAGTGGGGACTAGCGGGATTTTACGAGCAGTACTTC. It translates to CASSSKWGLAGFYEQYF.

The chain employs TRBV7-9 and TRBJ2-7; a weak D match, TRBD1 (7 bases). This CDR3 has 15 residues. V was cut by 5 bases and J by 7 bases, with 21 bases left in between. The germline CDR1 and CDR2 sequences are SEHNR and FQNEAQ (reference sequence). CDR3 DNA: TGTGCCAGCAGCCGACCGACGACAGGGACTGGGGAGCAGTACTTC. It specifies CASSRPTTGTGEQYF.

V and J are TRBV7-2 and TRBJ2-5; a weak D match, TRBD1 (6 bases). CDR3 size: 15 residues. Germline CDR1 SGHTA, CDR2 FQGNSA. Trimming removed 1 base at V and 3 bases at J, with 12 bases between. CDR3 in amino acids: CASSLVQGPEETQYF. The CDR3 DNA reads TGTGCCAGCAGCTTAGTTCAGGGGCCAGAAGAGACCCAGTACTTC.

This clone was seen a handful of times. The chain employs TRBV11-2 and TRBJ1-1; the D is unclear. Germline CDR1 reads SGHAT; CDR2 reads FQNNGV. V dropped 1 base and J dropped 0 bases, with 3 bases sitting between them. This CDR3 contains 13 residues. The CDR3 coding sequence is TGTGCCAGCAGCTTAGCAGTGAACACTGAAGCTTTCTTT. Its protein is CASSLAVNTEAFF. The whole variable domain, filled in from reference TRBV11-2 and TRBJ1-1, reads EAGVAQSPRYKIIEKRQSVAFWCNPISGHATLYWYQQILGQGPKLLIQFQNNGVVDDSQLPKDRFSAERLKGVDSTLKIQPAKLEDSAVYLCASSLAVNTEAFFGQGTRLTVV.

In this sample, this clone turned up a few times. This rearrangement joins TRBV6-1 to TRBJ1-5; TRBD1 matches at 7 bases. J was trimmed by 4 bases and V by 11 bases; bases with no gene match: 8. Germline-derived CDR1 and CDR2 are MNHNS and SASEGT. This CDR3 spans 13 amino acids. CDR3 coding DNA: TGTGCCGCGGCCCTGACAGGGAATCAGCCCCAGCATTTT. Translated, it gives CAAALTGNQPQHF.

V usage is TRBV18 and J usage is TRBJ2-5; the match to TRBD1 covers 7 bases. The CDR3 sequence is 13 residues long. The germline CDR1 and CDR2 sequences are KGHSH and LQKENI. After removal of 0 bases from V and 5 bases from J, the junction contained 0 bases not matched to a gene. CDR3 loop: CASSPPGGETQYF. The DNA of the CDR3 is TGTGCCAGCTCACCACCAGGGGGCGAGACCCAGTACTTC.

V gene TRBV28 combines with J gene TRBJ1-1, with no clear D. Trimming took 5 bases from V and 1 from J, leaving 5 bases between them. Germline lookup yields CDR1 MDHEN and CDR2 SYDVKM. The CDR3 length is 12 residues. CDR3 sequence reads: CASSEGNTEAFF. For the CDR3, the DNA is TGTGCCAGCAGTGAGGGGAACACTGAAGCTTTCTTT.

The genes are TRBV7-2 and TRBJ1-5; unclear D gene. There are 16 residues in the CDR3. Germline V lookup: CDR1 SGHTA, CDR2 FQGNSA. With 4 bases removed from V and 5 bases from J, the gap between germline ends came to 18 bases. CDR3 nucleotide sequence: TGTGCCAGCAGCTCCTTTCATACGGGTTCGGATCAGCCCCAGCATTTT. Translating gives CASSSFHTGSDQPQHF.

This chain links TRBV11-2 with TRBJ2-1; 8 nucleotides align to TRBD2. Germline lookup yields CDR1 SGHAT and CDR2 FQNNGV. J gave up 3 bases and V 4 bases, and 5 bases lay outside the gene matches. The CDR3 length is 15 residues. The CDR3: CASSSAGVDYNEQFF. CDR3 DNA sequence: TGTGCCAGCAGCTCAGCGGGAGTGGACTACAATGAGCAGTTCTTC.

The rearrangement uses TRBV7-9 and TRBJ2-2; the D is unclear. CDR3 length: 17 amino acids. In germline, CDR1 is SEHNR, CDR2 FQNEAQ (reference sequence). V lost 1 base, J lost 6 bases, and 18 bases lay in between. CDR3 region: CASSLGLGLVVSGELFF. For the CDR3, the DNA is TGTGCCAGCAGCTTAGGTCTGGGTCTAGTGGTCTCCGGGGAGCTGTTTTTT.

The gene calls are TRBV20-1 and TRBJ2-7; D is undetermined. Germline V CDR1 and CDR2: DFQATT, SNEGSKA (reference sequence). The CDR3 totals 11 residues. V lost 3 bases and J lost 5, with 8 bases in between. The CDR3 reads CSARIADEQYF. CDR3 coding DNA: TGCAGTGCTAGGATTGCGGACGAGCAGTACTTC.